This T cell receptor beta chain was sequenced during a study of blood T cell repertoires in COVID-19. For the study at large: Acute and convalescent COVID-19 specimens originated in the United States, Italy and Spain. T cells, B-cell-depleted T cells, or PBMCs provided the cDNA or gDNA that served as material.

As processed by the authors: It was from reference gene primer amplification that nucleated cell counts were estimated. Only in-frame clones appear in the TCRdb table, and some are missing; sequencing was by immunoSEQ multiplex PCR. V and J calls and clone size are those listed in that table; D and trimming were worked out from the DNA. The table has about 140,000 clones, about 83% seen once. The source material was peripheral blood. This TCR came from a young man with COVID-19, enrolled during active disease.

The CDR3 sequence: CATSDSGQGHYGYTF. For the CDR3, the DNA is TGTGCCACCAGTGATTCGGGACAGGGGCACTATGGCTACACCTTC. The rearrangement uses TRBV24-1 and TRBJ1-2, with TRBD1 matching over 10 bases. The CDR3 is 15 residues long. Germline V gene lookup returns CDR1 KGHDR and CDR2 SFDVKD. The V and J ends lost 2 bases and 3 bases, in that order; junction bases with no gene match: 2.